Each of the 24 T cell receptor beta chains below was sequenced from the same sample in a study of blood T cell repertoires in COVID-19 (dated by TCRdb to about 2020). The library was made by the immunoSEQ multiplex PCR assay. In its TCRdb copy, this immuneACCESS table keeps in-frame sequences only and misses some clones. Where compared with another copy, unresolved V genes explain less than half of these, and the others have no known cause. Recorded for this sample are 150,000 to 200,000 clones; roughly 84% of them occurred a single time. The ten largest make up 5.5% to 8% of the sample. Sequencing was done on a sample of peripheral blood. The receptors were sampled from a woman aged 40 to 49 with COVID-19, enrolled during active disease.

This chain connects TRBV9 to TRBJ2-2; TRBD2 aligns across 8 bases. CDR3 length: 15 residues. V lost 6 bases and J lost 6; bases outside the gene matches: 10. Germline CDR1 reads SGDLS; CDR2 reads YYNGEE. As DNA, the CDR3 is TGTGCCAGCAAGGGGAGCGGGAGCCCATCCGGGGAGCTGTTTTTT. It encodes CASKGSGSPSGELFF.

V and J are TRBV5-4 and TRBJ1-1; 7 bases are a match to TRBD1. The CDR3 is made up of 12 amino acids. The trim removed 3 bases at V and 7 bases at J, leaving 3 bases unmatched. Looked up from germline, CDR1 is SGHNT and CDR2 is YYREEE (reference sequence). CDR3 sequence reads: CASSSGTVEAFF. In DNA, the CDR3 is TGTGCCAGCAGCTCGGGGACAGTTGAAGCTTTCTTT. Full variable domain (remainder filled in from reference TRBV5-4 and TRBJ1-1): ETGVTQSPTHLIKTRGQQVTLRCSSQSGHNTVSWYQQALGQGPQFIFQYYREEENGRGNFPPRFSGLQFPNYSSELNVNALELDDSALYLCASSSGTVEAFFGQGTRLTVV.

The genes are TRBV4-2 and TRBJ2-7, with D maybe TRBD2 (5 bases). V was clipped by 4 bases and J by 5 bases, with 18 bases between them. Germline loops: CDR1 LGHNA, CDR2 YNFKEQ. This CDR3 has 15 amino acids. The CDR3 DNA is TGTGCCAGCAGCCCCGCTGACTATGGGATGGACGAGCAGTACTTC. Translation: CASSPADYGMDEQYF.

The rearrangement joins TRBV6-5 to TRBJ2-1; perhaps TRBD2 as D (5 bases). The length of the CDR3 is 13 residues. V lost 2 bases and J lost 9, with 11 bases in between. Germline V gene data show CDR1 as MNHEY and CDR2 as SVGAGI. CDR3 DNA sequence: TGTGCCAGCAGTTACGAGCGACGGGGTGAGCAGTTCTTC. Encoded protein: CASSYERRGEQFF.

The chain uses TRBV6-5 and TRBJ2-6; no firm D call. The CDR3 is made up of 14 amino acids. Germline CDR1 reads MNHEY; CDR2 reads SVGAGI. V dropped 8 bases and J dropped 1 base, with 9 bases sitting between them. CDR3 protein: CASRSTSGANVLTF. CDR3 nucleotides: TGTGCCAGCCGTTCGACATCTGGGGCCAACGTCCTGACTTTC.

This clone was detected once. This rearrangement joins TRBV19 to TRBJ1-3; D unclear. V lost 6 bases, J lost 4 bases, and 7 bases lay in between. Germline assignment: CDR1 LNHDA and CDR2 SQIVND (reference sequence). The CDR3 covers 12 residues. CDR3: CASSSRGNTIYF. The CDR3 DNA reads as TGTGCCAGTAGCAGTCGCGGAAACACCATATATTTT.

The chain is built from TRBV10-3 and TRBJ2-7; possible D gene TRBD2, 5 bases. V was trimmed by 8 bases and J by 1 base, leaving 18 bases between them. Germline V gene data show CDR1 as ENHRY and CDR2 as SYGVKD. CDR3 size: 15 residues. In DNA, the CDR3 is TGTGCCATCGGCTCTAACGTCGGGGTATCCTACGAGCAGTACTTC. It is translated as CAIGSNVGVSYEQYF.

The chain joins TRBV10-2 to TRBJ1-5; 7 nucleotides align to TRBD1. CDR1 and CDR2 (germline): WSHSY, SAAADI. The CDR3 is 17 amino acids. Unmatched junction bases numbered 11, after V lost 4 bases and J lost 2 bases. Here the CDR3 reads CASSGKGGQYGNQPQHF. The CDR3 DNA sequence: TGCGCCAGCAGTGGGAAAGGGGGCCAATATGGCAATCAGCCCCAGCATTTT.

This chain uses TRBV13 with TRBJ2-5, with D perhaps matching TRBD2 (6 bases). V was clipped by 3 bases and J by 5 bases, with 10 bases between them. Germline V gene data show CDR1 as PRHDT and CDR2 as FYEKMQ (reference sequence). The CDR3 spans 13 residues. The DNA of the CDR3 is TGTGCCAGCAGCTTGGGCGGAGGGGAGACCCAGTACTTC. Its protein product is CASSLGGGETQYF.

The rearrangement links TRBV3-1 (or the pseudogene TRBV3-2) to TRBJ2-5; TRBD2 might be the D (7 bases). The CDR3 contains 17 residues. The V end lost 1 base, the J end lost 1 base, and 16 bases lay between the germline ends. Germline V gene lookup returns CDR1 LGHDT and CDR2 YNNKEL (reference sequence). Written as DNA, the CDR3 is TGTGCCAGCAGCCAAGCGGGAGAGGGGGGGCCCCAAGAGACCCAGTACTTC. It specifies CASSQAGEGGPQETQYF.

V gene TRBV11-2 combines with J gene TRBJ1-5; D unclear. Looked up from germline, CDR1 is SGHAT and CDR2 is FQNNGV. The ends were cut back, 1 base at V and 5 bases at J, with 6 bases in the middle. CDR3 length: 13 residues. This CDR3 reads CASSLGRDQPQHF. CDR3 nucleotide sequence: TGTGCCAGCAGCTTAGGGAGGGATCAGCCCCAGCATTTT.

This chain uses TRBV7-9 with TRBJ1-1; 9 bases match TRBD1. Trimming cost V 6 bases and J 1 base; bases outside gene matches: 6. The CDR3 extends over 15 amino acids. CDR1 is SEHNR and CDR2 is FQNEAQ in the germline V gene (reference sequence). The CDR3 loop is CASSRTGVGNTEAFF. The CDR3 DNA reads as TGTGCCAGCAGTCGGACAGGGGTGGGGAACACTGAAGCTTTCTTT.

As DNA, the CDR3 is TGTGCCAGCAGCCAAGGGGAAGGCACTGAAGCTTTCTTT. Protein: CASSQGEGTEAFF. V is TRBV7-9 and J is TRBJ1-1, with a weak D call TRBD1 (5 bases). The V end lost 5 bases, the J end lost 4 bases, and 11 bases lay between the germline ends. CDR3 length: 13 residues. CDR1 is SEHNR, CDR2 FQNEAQ, per germline (reference sequence).

V usage is TRBV5-1 and J usage is TRBJ1-2; tentative D call: TRBD1 (6 bases). The ends were cut back, 4 bases at V and 6 bases at J, with 22 bases in the middle. This CDR3 has 16 amino acids. Germline V gives CDR1 SGHRS, CDR2 YFSETQ. The CDR3 here is CASSRGVQGNTHGYTF. The CDR3 nucleotides are TGCGCCAGCAGCCGGGGCGTCCAGGGGAATACTCATGGCTACACCTTC.

The chain uses TRBV7-9 and TRBJ1-2; 9 bases align to TRBD1. V was clipped by 9 bases and J by 5 bases; unmatched bases: 10. The CDR3 has 14 amino acids. Germline CDR1 reads SEHNR; CDR2 reads FQNEAQ (reference sequence). The chain's CDR3 is CAREPRDRAYGYTF. For the CDR3, the DNA is TGTGCCAGAGAGCCCCGGGACAGGGCTTATGGCTACACCTTC.

This clone was recorded only once. V usage is TRBV27 and J usage is TRBJ1-1, with 7 bases identical to TRBD1. The V segment lost 7 bases and the J segment 5 bases; nucleotides outside the gene matches: 10. Germline V CDR1 and CDR2: MNHEY, SMNVEV (reference sequence). The CDR3 length is 14 residues. DNA for the CDR3: TGTGCCAGCAACATTCAGGCAGGGGGGACTGAAGCTTTCTTT. This encodes CASNIQAGGTEAFF.

The chain joins TRBV6-6 to TRBJ2-7; TRBD1 matches at 11 bases. CDR3 length: 15 amino acids. Germline values: CDR1 MNHNY, CDR2 SVGAGI (reference sequence). Trimming cost V 8 bases and J 2 bases; bases outside gene matches: 8. The DNA for the CDR3 is TGTGCCAGCGGCGATGCGGGACAGGGGGCCTACGAGCAGTACTTC. This encodes CASGDAGQGAYEQYF.

The V and J genes are TRBV18 and TRBJ2-2; 10 bases map to TRBD1. CDR3 size: 13 residues. The V gene's germline CDR1 is KGHSH and CDR2 LQKENI. The trim removed 5 bases at V and 10 bases at J, leaving 4 bases unmatched. The CDR3 coding sequence is TGTGCCAGCTCAAATGACAGGGGGCCGGAGCTGTTTTTT. Translation gives CASSNDRGPELFF.

This clone was found once. The V gene is TRBV7-3, the J gene TRBJ1-6; 8 bases align to TRBD1. The germline V gene has CDR1 SGHTA and CDR2 FQGTGA. CDR3 length: 15 residues. V was clipped by 6 bases and J by 7 bases; unmatched bases: 8. This CDR3 is CASRGQDRPNSPLHF. Written as DNA, the CDR3 is TGTGCCAGCAGGGGACAGGACCGGCCAAATTCACCCCTCCACTTT.

The V call is TRBV11-2, the J call TRBJ1-3; possibly TRBD1 for D (5 bases). The germline V and J ends were trimmed by 1 base and 7 bases, with 17 bases remaining between them. Germline values: CDR1 SGHAT, CDR2 FQNNGV. The CDR3 sequence is 16 residues long. Here the CDR3 reads CASSLVLGPEGNTIYF. CDR3 coding DNA: TGTGCCAGCAGCTTAGTCTTGGGACCGGAGGGGAACACCATATATTTT.

This clone was seen a few times. This chain uses TRBV4-1 with TRBJ1-3; 7 nucleotides align to TRBD1. V shed 1 base and J 4 bases; nucleotides not matched to a gene: 4. The CDR3 has 15 amino acids. In germline, CDR1 is MGHRA, CDR2 YSYEKL. The CDR3 loop is CASSQVGGAGNTIYF. The CDR3 DNA follows: TGCGCCAGCAGCCAAGTAGGGGGCGCGGGAAACACCATATATTTT.

V usage is TRBV20-1 and J usage is TRBJ2-7, with 8 bases that match TRBD1. Looked up from germline, CDR1 is DFQATT and CDR2 is SNEGSKA (reference sequence). The CDR3 totals 14 residues. Trimming cost V 3 bases and J 3 bases; bases outside gene matches: 7. The CDR3 loop reads CSASGTGILYEQYF. The CDR3 DNA sequence: TGCAGTGCTAGTGGGACAGGAATCCTCTACGAGCAGTACTTC.

The chain uses TRBV6-6 and TRBJ2-7, with D perhaps matching TRBD2 (6 bases). The ends were cut back, 4 bases at V and 3 bases at J, with 10 bases in the middle. This CDR3 region has 13 residues. From germline, CDR1 is MNHNY and CDR2 SVGAGI (reference sequence). Here the CDR3 reads CASSFTGDYEQYF. CDR3 nucleotide sequence: TGTGCCAGCAGTTTCACGGGGGACTACGAGCAGTACTTC.

This rearrangement joins TRBV15 to TRBJ2-3; 13 bases align to TRBD2. Germline V gene data show CDR1 as LNHNV and CDR2 as YYDKDF (reference sequence). This CDR3 comprises 16 residues. J was trimmed by 3 bases and V by 2 bases; bases with no gene match: 2. The DNA of the CDR3 is TGTGCCACCAGCAGATGGGGACTAGCGGGGACAGATACGCAGTATTTT. It is translated as CATSRWGLAGTDTQYF.